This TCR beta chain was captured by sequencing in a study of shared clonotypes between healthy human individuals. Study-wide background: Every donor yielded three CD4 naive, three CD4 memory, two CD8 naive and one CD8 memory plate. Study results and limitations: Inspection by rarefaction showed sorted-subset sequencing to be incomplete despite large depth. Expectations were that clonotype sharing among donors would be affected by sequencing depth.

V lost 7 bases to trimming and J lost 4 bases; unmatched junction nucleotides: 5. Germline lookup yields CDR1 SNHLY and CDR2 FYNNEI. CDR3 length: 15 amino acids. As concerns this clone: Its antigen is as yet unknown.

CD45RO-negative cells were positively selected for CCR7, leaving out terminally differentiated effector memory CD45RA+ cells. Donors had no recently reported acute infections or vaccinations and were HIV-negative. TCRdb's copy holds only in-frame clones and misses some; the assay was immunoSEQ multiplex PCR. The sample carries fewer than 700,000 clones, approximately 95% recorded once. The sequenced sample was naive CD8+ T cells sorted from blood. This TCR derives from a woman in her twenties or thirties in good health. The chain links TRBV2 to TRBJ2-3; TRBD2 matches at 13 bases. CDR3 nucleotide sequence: TGTGCCAGCACAGGACTAGCGGGGGACCCAGATACGCAGTATTTT. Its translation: CASTGLAGDPDTQYF.